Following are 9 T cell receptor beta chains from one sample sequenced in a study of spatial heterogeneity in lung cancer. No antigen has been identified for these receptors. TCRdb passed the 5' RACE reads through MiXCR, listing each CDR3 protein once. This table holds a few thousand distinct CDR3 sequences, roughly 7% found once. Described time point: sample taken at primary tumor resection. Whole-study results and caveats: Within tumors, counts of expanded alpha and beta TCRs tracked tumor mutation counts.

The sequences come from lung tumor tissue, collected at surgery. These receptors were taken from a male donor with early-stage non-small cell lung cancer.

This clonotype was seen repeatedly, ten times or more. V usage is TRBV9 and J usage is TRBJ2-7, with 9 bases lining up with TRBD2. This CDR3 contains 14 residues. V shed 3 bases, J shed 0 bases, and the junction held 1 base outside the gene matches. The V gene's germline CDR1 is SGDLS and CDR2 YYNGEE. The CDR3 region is CASSASGNSYEQYF. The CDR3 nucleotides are TGTGCCAGCAGCGCTAGCGGGAACTCCTACGAGCAGTACTTC.

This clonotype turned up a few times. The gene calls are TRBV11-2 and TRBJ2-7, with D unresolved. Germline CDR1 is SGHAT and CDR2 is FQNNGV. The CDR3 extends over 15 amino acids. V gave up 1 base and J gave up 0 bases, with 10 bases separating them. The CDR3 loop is CASSLGHAGSYEQYF. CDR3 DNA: TGTGCCAGCAGCTTAGGCCACGCAGGCTCCTACGAGCAGTACTTC.

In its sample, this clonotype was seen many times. The CDR3 here is CASRDTEAFF. DNA of the CDR3: TGTGCCAGCAGGGACACTGAAGCTTTCTTT. This chain connects TRBV10-3 to TRBJ1-1, with a weak D call TRBD1 (5 bases). CDR3 length: 10 amino acids. CDR1 is ENHRY and CDR2 is SYGVKD in the germline V gene. V shed 10 bases and J shed 3 bases, with 6 bases lying between them.

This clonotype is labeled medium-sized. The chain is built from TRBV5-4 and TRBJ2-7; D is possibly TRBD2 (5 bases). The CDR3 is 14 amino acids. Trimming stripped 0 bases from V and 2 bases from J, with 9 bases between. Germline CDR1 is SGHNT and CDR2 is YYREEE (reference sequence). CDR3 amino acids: CASSLAEGAYEQYF. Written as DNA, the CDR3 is TGTGCCAGCAGCTTGGCCGAGGGAGCCTACGAGCAGTACTTC.

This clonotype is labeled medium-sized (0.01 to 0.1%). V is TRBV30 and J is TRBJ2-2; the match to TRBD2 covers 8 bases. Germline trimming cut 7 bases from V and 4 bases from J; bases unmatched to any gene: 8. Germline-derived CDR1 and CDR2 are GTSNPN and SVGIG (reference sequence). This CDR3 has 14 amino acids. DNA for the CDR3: TGTGCCTCTCCAAGCGGGGGACCCACCGGGGAGCTGTTTTTT. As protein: CASPSGGPTGELFF.

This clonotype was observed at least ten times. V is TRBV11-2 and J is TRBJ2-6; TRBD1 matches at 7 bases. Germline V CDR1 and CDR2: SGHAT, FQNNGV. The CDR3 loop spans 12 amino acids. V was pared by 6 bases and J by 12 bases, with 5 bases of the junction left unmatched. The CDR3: CASSRQGVVLTF. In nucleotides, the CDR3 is TGTGCCAGCAGTCGACAGGGAGTCGTCCTGACTTTC.

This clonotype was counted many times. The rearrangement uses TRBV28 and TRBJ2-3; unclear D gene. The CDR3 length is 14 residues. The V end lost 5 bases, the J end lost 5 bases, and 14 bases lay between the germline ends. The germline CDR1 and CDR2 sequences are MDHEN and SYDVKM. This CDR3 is CASSPRTRQDTQYF. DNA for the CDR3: TGTGCCAGCAGTCCCCGGACCCGTCAAGATACGCAGTATTTT.

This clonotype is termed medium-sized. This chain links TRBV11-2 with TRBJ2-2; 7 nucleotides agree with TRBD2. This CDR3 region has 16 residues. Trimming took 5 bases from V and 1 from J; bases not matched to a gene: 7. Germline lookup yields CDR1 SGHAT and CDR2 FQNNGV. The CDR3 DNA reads TGTGCCAGCAGCACGCCGGGACTAATGAACACCGGGGAGCTGTTTTTT. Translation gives CASSTPGLMNTGELFF. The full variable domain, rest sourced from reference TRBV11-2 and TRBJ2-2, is EAGVAQSPRYKIIEKRQSVAFWCNPISGHATLYWYQQILGQGPKLLIQFQNNGVVDDSQLPKDRFSAERLKGVDSTLKIQPAKLEDSAVYLCASSTPGLMNTGELFFGEGSRLTVL.

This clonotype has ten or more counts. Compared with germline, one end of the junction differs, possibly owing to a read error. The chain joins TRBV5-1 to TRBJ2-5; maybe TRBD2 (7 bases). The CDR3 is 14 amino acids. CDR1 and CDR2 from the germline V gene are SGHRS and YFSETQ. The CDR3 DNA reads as TGCGTCAGCTCCCAAGGGGGGGTTGGGGAGACCCAGTACTTC. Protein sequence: CVSSQGGVGETQYF.